Below, 10 T cell receptor beta chains from the same sample are listed, as sequenced in a study of blood T cell repertoires in COVID-19. Generated by immunoSEQ multiplex PCR, the TCRdb table keeps only in-frame clones and is missing some. The sample lists 60,000 to 80,000 clones; roughly 84% were seen once. Sequences were obtained from peripheral blood. The receptor set was obtained from a man aged 45 to 65 with active COVID-19.

The chain is built from TRBV2 and TRBJ1-1, with 8 bases identical to TRBD1. From germline, CDR1 is SNHLY and CDR2 FYNNEI. V was pared by 0 bases and J by 5 bases, with 8 bases of the junction left unmatched. The CDR3 totals 16 residues. CDR3 in DNA: TGTGCCAGCAGTGAAGCGCCAGGCAGGGGGCAAACTGAAGCTTTCTTT. Its translation is CASSEAPGRGQTEAFF.

The rearrangement links TRBV7-8 to TRBJ1-2, with D possibly TRBD1 on 6 matching bases. V lost 0 bases and J 8 bases, leaving 13 bases between the germline ends. The CDR3 length is 14 residues. The germline CDR1 and CDR2 sequences are SGHVS and FQNEAQ. The CDR3 DNA is TGTGCCAGCAGCTTAGCGCCGACAGGAGGAGGCTACACCTTC. The encoded protein is CASSLAPTGGGYTF.

V and J are TRBV6-5 and TRBJ2-3; 8 nucleotides match TRBD2. Looked up from germline, CDR1 is MNHEY and CDR2 is SVGAGI. The CDR3 consists of 16 residues. The trim removed 0 bases at V and 6 bases at J, leaving 8 bases unmatched. CDR3 sequence: CASSYSAGLGADTQYF. CDR3 nucleotide sequence: TGTGCCAGCAGTTACTCGGCGGGACTAGGTGCCGATACGCAGTATTTT.

This clone showed up just a few times. A junction end diverges from the germline sequence, so it may reflect a read error. The gene calls are TRBV5-1 and TRBJ2-7, with D possibly matching TRBD2 (5 bases). The germline CDR1 and CDR2 sequences are SGHRS and YFSETQ. This CDR3 comprises 17 residues. CDR3 nucleotide sequence: TGCGCCAGCAGCTTGGACCCCCGGACGGGTGACTACTACGGGCAGTACTTC. Protein sequence: CASSLDPRTGDYYGQYF.

The J gene is TRBJ2-5, the V gene TRBV9; 9 bases map to TRBD2. The CDR3 sequence is 15 residues long. The germline V gene has CDR1 SGDLS and CDR2 YYNGEE. Unmatched junction bases numbered 5, after V lost 3 bases and J lost 2 bases. The CDR3 region has the DNA TGTGCCAGCAGCGGGCTAGCGGGGAAACAAGAGACCCAGTACTTC. Translating gives CASSGLAGKQETQYF.

This CDR3 is CASSLRHQTGGNEQFF. CDR3 DNA sequence: TGTGCCAGCAGCCTTAGACACCAAACAGGGGGCAATGAGCAGTTCTTC. The rearrangement joins TRBV7-2 to TRBJ2-1; 8 positions agree with TRBD1. V trimming: 5 bases; J trimming: 6 bases; junction bases outside the gene matches: 12. There are 16 residues in the CDR3. Germline lookup yields CDR1 SGHTA and CDR2 FQGNSA.

The V and J genes are TRBV5-5 and TRBJ2-5, with D possibly TRBD1 on 5 matching bases. Trimming took off 1 base at V and 5 bases at J, with 15 bases between the two ends. From germline, CDR1 is SGHKS and CDR2 YYEKEE (reference sequence). There are 15 residues in the CDR3. The CDR3 nucleotides read TGTGCCAGCAGCTTGTTCCTAAACTCAGGGGAGACCCAGTACTTC. Its translation: CASSLFLNSGETQYF.

This clone was recorded once. The genes are TRBV6-6 and TRBJ1-3; D may be TRBD1 (6 bases). Trimming removed 7 bases from V and 4 bases from J, with 14 bases in between. The CDR3 runs to 14 residues. Germline V gene data show CDR1 as MNHNY and CDR2 as SVGAGI (reference sequence). CDR3 amino acids: CASTLQGSGNTIYF. CDR3 sequence (DNA): TGTGCCAGCACCTTACAGGGATCGGGAAACACCATATATTTT.

V and J are TRBV5-1 and TRBJ2-1; 9 bases fit TRBD2. From germline, CDR1 is SGHRS and CDR2 YFSETQ. V was pared by 2 bases and J by 5 bases, with 2 bases of the junction left unmatched. The CDR3 spans 14 residues. Here the CDR3 reads CASSFGGGDNEQFF. CDR3 bases: TGCGCCAGCAGCTTCGGCGGGGGGGACAATGAGCAGTTCTTC.

This rearrangement joins TRBV29-1 to TRBJ1-2; 8 nucleotides align to TRBD1. Trimming at V came to 7 bases and at J to 4 bases, leaving 5 bases not matched to a gene. CDR3 length equals 12 residues. Germline loops: CDR1 SQVTM, CDR2 ANQGSEA. The CDR3 spells CSANRGTYGYTF. The CDR3 bases are TGCAGCGCCAACAGGGGGACCTATGGCTACACCTTC.